This T cell receptor beta chain comes out of a study of cytomegalovirus exposure and HLA in healthy donors (dated by TCRdb to about 2017). In terms of the full investigation: According to a later analysis, one platform produced both the 110 or so validation repertoires and the 666 repertoires of the first cohort. Along with the approximately 670-subject first cohort, a separate validation cohort of over a hundred different subjects was used. The study aimed to test whether signatures of past pathogen exposure could be identified by cataloging public T cell receptors. To predict cytomegalovirus infection status, the study brought together high-throughput TCR immunosequencing, statistical association of individual TCRs with disease status, and machine learning. Overall study results and their limits: According to the authors, the approach could potentially be generalized to other disease states and immunological phenotypes. In a later analysis, TCRs clustered in the first cohort were found to also tend to co-occur in the 120 or so validation repertoires, with over 90% of cluster scores above 0. A later analysis had no HLA typing for the validation cohort, so co-occurrence there was scored across all 130 or so repertoires. The study gave a list of more than 150 TCR beta chains associated with cytomegalovirus. Across donors, most TCR sequences were observed very rarely, whereas some public TCRs were present in many individuals. In both the original and validation cohorts, the classifier was reported to diagnose cytomegalovirus status with high specificity and sensitivity. In vitro tests confirmed that a few of the cytomegalovirus-associated TCR beta chains recognize cytomegalovirus antigens.

Library prep was done by the immunoSEQ multiplex PCR assay. As for the original processing: A statistical classification framework was developed to diagnose cytomegalovirus status using the catalog of TCR beta chain sequences. Not all clones reach the TCRdb copy of this immuneACCESS table, which keeps in-frame sequences only. Checked studies attribute under half of the gap to unresolved V genes and leave the rest unexplained. The D gene and trimming were derived from the DNA, and the V and J assignments and clone size from that table. Present in this sample are 130,000 or so clones, approximately 87% of which were seen just once. The top ten constitute 2.1% of the sample. With respect to this clone: Its antigen is still unknown. Per-base quality was not reported, and no clone a single base away is much larger than it.

The CDR3 has 14 amino acids, counting the end cysteine and phenylalanine. The only DNA kept is the CDR3, 42 bases in frame from the first base. V sheds 4 bases and J sheds 5 bases, leaving 15 bases between their ends. CDR1 SGDLS and CDR2 YYNGEE were looked up in the germline V gene. The donors belonged to the validation cohort of about 110 subjects, which was separate from the roughly 700-subject first cohort. The source material was PBMCs. Recombination linked TRBV9 to TRBJ1-2, with no confident D gene call. The sequence came from a woman aged 25 to 39 in good health and CMV-seronegative. Here is the DNA: TGTGCCAGCAGCCAGGACGGTACGGGGTATGGCTACACCTTC. Its protein product is CASSQDGTGYGYTF. With the rest looked up from the reference TRBV9 and TRBJ1-2 genes rather than sequenced, the full variable domain is DSGVTQTPKHLITATGQRVTLRCSPRSGDLSVYWYQQSLDQGLQFLIQYYNGEERAKGNILERFSAQQFPDLHSELNLSSLELGDSALYFCASSQDGTGYGYTFGSGTRLTVV.